This TCR beta chain was identified in a study of identical twins (dated by TCRdb to 2015 to 2016). Describing the broader study: To test whether fetal clonotypes persist, the study used deep sequencing on TCR alpha and beta repertoires from monozygotic twins, unrelated adults of various ages, and cord blood. To rule out contamination, replicate twin experiments were performed at different times with different library preparation protocols.

Overall study results and their limits: Zero-insertion analyses could be partly confounded by invariant T cells such as MAIT and iNKT, though diverse VJ usage argued against such confounding for most clonotypes. Compared with coincidental sharing between unrelated individuals, out-of-frame TCR alpha sequences shared between twins showed an excess of sequences with low generation probability. Excess twin sharing in beta out-of-frame sequences was weaker because fewer shared sequences lowered the signal-to-noise ratio. Because the same donors could not be followed over many years, the conclusions relied on cross-sectional statistical analysis. Fewer insertions were carried by abundant cord blood beta clonotypes; a weaker similar trend was observed in young adult naive repertoires, while no such trend was observed in memory repertoires. Out-of-frame TCR alpha sharing in monozygotic twins was systematically underestimated by recombination models, whereas sharing between unrelated individuals was in agreement with the recombination models.

This clonotype was detected a few times. This receptor's antigen is unknown. No quality values exist for individual bases; no much larger clone is one base distant. The library was produced with 5' RACE. The sequencing machine was an Illumina HiSeq 2000. Template switching added a universal primer binding site, and the final cDNA carried a unique molecular identifier that allowed TCR cDNA molecules to be counted accurately. Specific primers in the conserved constant-segment region were used to synthesize first-strand cDNA for the TCR alpha and beta chains. To control for contamination, every cDNA library carried two barcodes: a SMART-Mk sample barcode plus Illumina barcodes. TruSeq adapter sequences along with Illumina sample barcodes were introduced in two successive PCR steps. The Illumina HiSeq platform was used with custom primers to sequence TCR alpha and beta cDNA libraries. The original pipeline was this. Raw reads were processed with MiGEC to extract unique molecular identifiers, and MiXCR was used to determine CDR3 positions. For each individual, recombination models were inferred using an EM algorithm with the repgenHMM and IGoR tools. The tcR package in R was used for shared clonotype analysis, with sharing normalized by the product of cloneset sizes. To study raw recombination without the effects of thymic and clonal selection, out-of-frame nonproductive sequences were analyzed. TCRdb reworked the public reads: Q25 trimming with fastp, MiXCR clone assembly, productive beta chains retained. For every CDR3 protein sequence, its rows merge into one entry that carries the most common genes and DNA. TCRdb, not the original authors, processed these V and J calls. The sample records hundreds of thousands of distinct CDR3 sequences, less than 25% of which are singletons. The ten largest clones add up to around 3% of the sample.

All donors were healthy Caucasians. Three pairs of female monozygotic twins, all aged about 18 to 30 years, were included in the twin cohort. Positive isolation kits from Invitrogen were used to isolate the CD4+ and CD8+ T cell populations. Unmatched junction bases come to 3, with V trimmed by 4 bases and J by 4 bases. CDR1 and CDR2 (MNHEY, SVGAGI) derive from the germline V gene. The CDR3 spans 13 residues, from the cysteine through the phenylalanine. Only the CDR3 part of the read is kept: 39 bases, read in frame from the first base. The same data also contributed to another study, on T cells expressing NK-cell markers. Per that second paper: Three sorted T-cell subsets (CD3+CD56+NKG2C+, CD3+CD56+NKG2C- and CD3+CD56-NKG2C+) from roughly 8 donors had their TCR beta-chain repertoires profiled. Of the eight sequenced donors, seven were found to be HCMV-seropositive and one was found to be HCMV-seronegative. In several experiments an anti-gammadeltaTCR antibody was added to restrict sorting to alphabetaTCR-expressing T cells. For five or six donors, the dominant CD3+CD56+NKG2C+ clonotypes were among the top 10 CD8+ clonotypes and accounted for roughly 1.0-8% of CD8+ T cells. Those dominant clonotypes were again the most abundant among CD3+CD56-NKG2C+ cells in four donors, at 28.3-60.1%. Whether the expanded NKG2C-expressing T cell clones were specific for HCMV antigens was left unclear. Randomly selected healthy volunteers, three men and five women, were used as the eight sequenced donors. A commercial ELISA kit detecting HCMV-specific IgG in serum was used to determine HCMV serostatus. Reads were demultiplexed and grouped by UMI with MIGEC, and clonotypes were assembled and quantified with MiTCR. To exclude erroneous sequences, only TCR cDNA sequences supported by at least two reads were retained. The tcR package was used for downstream repertoire analysis, and clonotypes were matched across fractions by CDR3 nucleotide sequence plus V segment. Antigen specificity was annotated against VDJdb with VDJmatch, allowing one amino acid substitution in CDR3.

This receptor was identified in a young woman in good health. The chain is assembled from TRBV6-5 and TRBJ1-2; 7 bases in the middle match TRBD1. The specimen was CD4+ T cells sorted from blood. The CDR3 protein is CASSSGTVYGYTF. The DNA sequence is given as TGTGCCAGCAGTTCCGGGACAGTCTATGGCTACACCTTC.